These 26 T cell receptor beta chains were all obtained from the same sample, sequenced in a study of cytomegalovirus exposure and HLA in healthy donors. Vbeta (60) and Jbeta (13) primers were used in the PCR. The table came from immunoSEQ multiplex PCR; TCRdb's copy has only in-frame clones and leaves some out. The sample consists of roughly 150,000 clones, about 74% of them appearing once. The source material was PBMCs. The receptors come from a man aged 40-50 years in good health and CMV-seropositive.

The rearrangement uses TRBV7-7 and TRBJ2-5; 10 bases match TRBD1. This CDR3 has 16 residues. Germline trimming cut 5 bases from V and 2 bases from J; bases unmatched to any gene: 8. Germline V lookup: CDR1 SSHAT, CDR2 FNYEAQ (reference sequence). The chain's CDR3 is CASSPRWTGGQETQYF. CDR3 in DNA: TGTGCCAGCAGCCCCAGATGGACAGGGGGGCAAGAGACCCAGTACTTC.

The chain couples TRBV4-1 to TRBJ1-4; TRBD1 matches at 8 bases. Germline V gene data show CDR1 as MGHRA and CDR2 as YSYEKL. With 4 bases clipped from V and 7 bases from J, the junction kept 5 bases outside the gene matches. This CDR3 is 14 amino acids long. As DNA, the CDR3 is TGCGCCAGCAGCCTGACAGGGGCGGCTGAAAAACTGTTTTTT. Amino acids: CASSLTGAAEKLFF.

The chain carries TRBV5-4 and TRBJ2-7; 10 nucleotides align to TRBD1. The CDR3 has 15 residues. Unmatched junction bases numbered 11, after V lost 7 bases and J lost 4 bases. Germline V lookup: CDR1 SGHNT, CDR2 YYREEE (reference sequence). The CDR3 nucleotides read TGTGCCAGCGGACAGGGGGGAGGCCGATTTTACGAGCAGTACTTC. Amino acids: CASGQGGGRFYEQYF.

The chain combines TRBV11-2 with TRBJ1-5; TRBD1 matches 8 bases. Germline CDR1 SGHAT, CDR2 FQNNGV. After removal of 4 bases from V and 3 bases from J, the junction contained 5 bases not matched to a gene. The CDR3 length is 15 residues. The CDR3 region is CASSSRTGPNQPQHF. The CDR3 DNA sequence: TGTGCCAGCAGCTCAAGGACAGGGCCCAATCAGCCCCAGCATTTT.

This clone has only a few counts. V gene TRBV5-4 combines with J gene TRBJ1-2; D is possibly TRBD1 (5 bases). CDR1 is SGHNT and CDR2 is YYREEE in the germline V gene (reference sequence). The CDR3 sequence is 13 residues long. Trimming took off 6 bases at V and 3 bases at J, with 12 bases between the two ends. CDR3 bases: TGTGCCAGCATCGGAGCGGGGGACTATGGCTACACCTTC. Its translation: CASIGAGDYGYTF.

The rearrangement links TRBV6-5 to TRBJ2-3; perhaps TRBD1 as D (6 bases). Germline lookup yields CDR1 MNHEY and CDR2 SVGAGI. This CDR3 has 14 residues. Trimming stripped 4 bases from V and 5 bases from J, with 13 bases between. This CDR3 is CASSLMGAVDTQYF. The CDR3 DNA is TGTGCCAGCAGTTTGATGGGGGCTGTAGATACGCAGTATTTT.

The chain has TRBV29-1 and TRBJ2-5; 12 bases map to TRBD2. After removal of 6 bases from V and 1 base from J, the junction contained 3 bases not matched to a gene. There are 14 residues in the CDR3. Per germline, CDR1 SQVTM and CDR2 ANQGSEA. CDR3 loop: CSVGTSGFQETQYF. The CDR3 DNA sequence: TGCAGCGTGGGGACTAGCGGGTTCCAAGAGACCCAGTACTTC.

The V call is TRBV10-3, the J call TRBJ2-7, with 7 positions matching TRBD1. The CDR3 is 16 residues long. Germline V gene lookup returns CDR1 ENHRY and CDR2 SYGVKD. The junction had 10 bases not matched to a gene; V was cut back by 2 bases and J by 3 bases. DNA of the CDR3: TGTGCCATCAGTGAGGGGGGACAGCGCCCAAACTACGAGCAGTACTTC. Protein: CAISEGGQRPNYEQYF.

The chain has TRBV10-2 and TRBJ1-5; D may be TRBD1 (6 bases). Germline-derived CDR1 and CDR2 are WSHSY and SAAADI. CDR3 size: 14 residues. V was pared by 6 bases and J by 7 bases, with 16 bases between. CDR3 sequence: CASRVDSGGQPQHF. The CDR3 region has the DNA TGCGCCAGCAGGGTGGACAGCGGCGGCCAGCCCCAGCATTTT.

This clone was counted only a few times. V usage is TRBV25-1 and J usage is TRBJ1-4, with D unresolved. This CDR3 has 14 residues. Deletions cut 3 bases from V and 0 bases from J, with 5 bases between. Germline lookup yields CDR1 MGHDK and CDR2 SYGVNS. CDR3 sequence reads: CASSDTATNEKLFF. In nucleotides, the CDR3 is TGTGCCAGCAGTGACACGGCAACTAATGAAAAACTGTTTTTT.

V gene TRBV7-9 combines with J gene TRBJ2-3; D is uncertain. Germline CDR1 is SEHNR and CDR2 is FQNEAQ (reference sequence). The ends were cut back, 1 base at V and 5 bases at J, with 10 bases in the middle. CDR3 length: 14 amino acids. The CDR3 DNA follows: TGTGCCAGCAGCTTAGGACTCTCGGGAGATACGCAGTATTTT. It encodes CASSLGLSGDTQYF.

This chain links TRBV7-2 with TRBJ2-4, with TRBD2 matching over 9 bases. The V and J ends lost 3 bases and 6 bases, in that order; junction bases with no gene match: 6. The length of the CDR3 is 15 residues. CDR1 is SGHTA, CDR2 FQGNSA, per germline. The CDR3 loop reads CASSFAGGMGNIQYF. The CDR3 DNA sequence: TGTGCCAGCAGCTTCGCGGGGGGGATGGGAAACATTCAGTACTTC.

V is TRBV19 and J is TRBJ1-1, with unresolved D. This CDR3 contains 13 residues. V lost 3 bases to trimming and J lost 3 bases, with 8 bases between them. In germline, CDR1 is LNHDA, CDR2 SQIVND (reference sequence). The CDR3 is CASSISRDTEAFF. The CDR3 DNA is TGTGCCAGTAGTATTTCGCGTGACACTGAAGCTTTCTTT.

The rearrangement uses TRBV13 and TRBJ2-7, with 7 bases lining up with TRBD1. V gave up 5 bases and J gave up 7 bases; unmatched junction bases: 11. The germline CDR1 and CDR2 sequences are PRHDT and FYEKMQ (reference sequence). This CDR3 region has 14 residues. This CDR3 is CASSKYSTGEEQYF. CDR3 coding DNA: TGTGCCAGCAGCAAATACTCCACAGGGGAGGAGCAGTACTTC. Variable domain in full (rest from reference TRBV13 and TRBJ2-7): AAGVIQSPRHLIKEKRETATLKCYPIPRHDTVYWYQQGPGQDPQFLISFYEKMQSDKGSIPDRFSAQQFSDYHSELNMSSLELGDSALYFCASSKYSTGEEQYFGPGTRLTVT.

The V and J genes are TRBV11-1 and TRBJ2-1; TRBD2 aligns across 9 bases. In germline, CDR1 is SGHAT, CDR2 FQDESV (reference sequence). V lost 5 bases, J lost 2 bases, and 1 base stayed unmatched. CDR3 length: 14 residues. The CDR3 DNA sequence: TGTGCCAGCAGCGCTAGCGGGACCTACAATGAGCAGTTCTTC. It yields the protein CASSASGTYNEQFF.

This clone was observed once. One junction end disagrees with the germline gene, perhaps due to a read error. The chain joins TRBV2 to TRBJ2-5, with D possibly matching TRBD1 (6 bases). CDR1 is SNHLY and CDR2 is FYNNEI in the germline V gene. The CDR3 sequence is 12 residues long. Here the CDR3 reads CASSEGAGVGHF. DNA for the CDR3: TGTGCCAGCAGTGAGGGGGCTGGGGTGGGGCACTTC. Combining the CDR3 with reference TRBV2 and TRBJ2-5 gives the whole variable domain EPEVTQTPSHQVTQMGQEVILRCVPISNHLYFYWYRQILGQKVEFLVSFYNNEISEKSEIFDDQFSVERPDGSNFTLKIRSTKLEDSAMYFCASSEGAGVGHFGPGTRLLVL.

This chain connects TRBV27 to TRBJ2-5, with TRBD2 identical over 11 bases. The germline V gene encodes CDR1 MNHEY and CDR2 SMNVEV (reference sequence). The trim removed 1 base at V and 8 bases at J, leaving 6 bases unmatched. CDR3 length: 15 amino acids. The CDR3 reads CASSLLAGGPLTQYF. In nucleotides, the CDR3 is TGTGCCAGCAGTTTATTAGCGGGAGGGCCTCTAACCCAGTACTTC.

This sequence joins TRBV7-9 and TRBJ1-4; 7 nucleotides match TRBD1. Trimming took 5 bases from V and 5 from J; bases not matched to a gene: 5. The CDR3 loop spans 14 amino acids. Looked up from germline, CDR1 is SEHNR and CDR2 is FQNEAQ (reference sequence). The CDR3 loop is CASSITQGNEKLFF. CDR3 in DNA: TGTGCCAGCAGCATTACACAGGGGAATGAAAAACTGTTTTTT. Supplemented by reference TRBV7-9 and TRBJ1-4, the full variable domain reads DTGVSQNPRHKITKRGQNVTFRCDPISEHNRLYWYRQTLGQGPEFLTYFQNEAQLEKSRLLSDRFSAERPKGSFSTLEIQRTEQGDSAMYLCASSITQGNEKLFFGSGTQLSVL.

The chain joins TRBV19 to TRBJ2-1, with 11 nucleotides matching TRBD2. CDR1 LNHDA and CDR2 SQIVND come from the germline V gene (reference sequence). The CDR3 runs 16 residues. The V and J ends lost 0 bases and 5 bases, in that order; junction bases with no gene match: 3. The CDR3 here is CASSIDMTSGNNEQFF. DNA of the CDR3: TGTGCCAGTAGTATAGATATGACTAGCGGGAACAATGAGCAGTTCTTC.

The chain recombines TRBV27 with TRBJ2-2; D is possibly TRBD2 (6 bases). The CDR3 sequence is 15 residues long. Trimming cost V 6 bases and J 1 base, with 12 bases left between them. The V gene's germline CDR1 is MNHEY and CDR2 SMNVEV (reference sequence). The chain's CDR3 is CASSFGLRNTGELFF. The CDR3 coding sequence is TGTGCCAGCAGCTTCGGACTACGGAACACCGGGGAGCTGTTTTTT.

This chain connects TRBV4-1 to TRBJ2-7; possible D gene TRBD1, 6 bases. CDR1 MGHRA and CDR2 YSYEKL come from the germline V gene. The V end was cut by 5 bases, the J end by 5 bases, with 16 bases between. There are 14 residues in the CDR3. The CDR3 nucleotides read TGCGCCAGCAGCAGCAGGCTCAGGGGACACGAGCAGTACTTC. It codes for CASSSRLRGHEQYF.

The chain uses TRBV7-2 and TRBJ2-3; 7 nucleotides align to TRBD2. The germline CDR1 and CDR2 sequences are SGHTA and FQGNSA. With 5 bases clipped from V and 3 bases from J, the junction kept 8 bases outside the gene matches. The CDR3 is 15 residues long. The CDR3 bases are TGTGCCAGCAGCCTAATGGGGGGGTTTACAGATACGCAGTATTTT. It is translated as CASSLMGGFTDTQYF.

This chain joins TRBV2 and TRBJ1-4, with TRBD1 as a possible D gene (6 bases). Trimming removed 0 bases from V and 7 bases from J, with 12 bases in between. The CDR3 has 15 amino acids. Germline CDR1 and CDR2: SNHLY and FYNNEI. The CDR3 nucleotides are TGTGCCAGCAGTGAAGCGCAAGGGGGTTCTGAAAAACTGTTTTTT. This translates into CASSEAQGGSEKLFF. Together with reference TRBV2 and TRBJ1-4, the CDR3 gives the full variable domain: EPEVTQTPSHQVTQMGQEVILRCVPISNHLYFYWYRQILGQKVEFLVSFYNNEISEKSEIFDDQFSVERPDGSNFTLKIRSTKLEDSAMYFCASSEAQGGSEKLFFGSGTQLSVL.

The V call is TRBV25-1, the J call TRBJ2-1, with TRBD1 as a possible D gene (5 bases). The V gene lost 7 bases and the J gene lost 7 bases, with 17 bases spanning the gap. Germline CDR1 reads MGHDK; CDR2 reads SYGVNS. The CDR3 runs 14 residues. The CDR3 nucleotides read TGTGCCAGCAAAGAAGTAGGGGTTGGGAATGAGCAGTTCTTC. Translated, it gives CASKEVGVGNEQFF.

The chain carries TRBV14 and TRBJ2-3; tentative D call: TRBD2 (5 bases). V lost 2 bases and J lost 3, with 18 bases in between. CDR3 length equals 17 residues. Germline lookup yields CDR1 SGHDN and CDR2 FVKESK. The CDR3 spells CASSQLRGRLSTDTQYF. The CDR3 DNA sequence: TGTGCCAGCAGCCAACTACGTGGGAGACTAAGTACAGATACGCAGTATTTT.

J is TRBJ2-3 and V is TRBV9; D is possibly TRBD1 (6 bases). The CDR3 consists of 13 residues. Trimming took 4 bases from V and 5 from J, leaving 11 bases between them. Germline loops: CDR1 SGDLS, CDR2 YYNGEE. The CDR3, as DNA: TGTGCCAGCAGCCCACAGGGTTTAGATACGCAGTATTTT. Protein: CASSPQGLDTQYF.